This entry describes one T cell receptor beta chain. Its antigen remains unknown. A read error is possible here, since a much larger clone lies one base away. Regions amplified from RNA transcripts were the TCR beta CDR3 regions. TCR CDR3 regions were first amplified by RT-PCR with HTBI primers. TCRdb independently ran MiXCR on the multiplex PCR reads; one entry per CDR3 protein. The profile shows approximately 690,000 distinct CDR3 sequences, roughly 15% of them singletons. The diagnostic basis comprised clinical symptoms, serum thyroxine and TRAb, thyroid ultrasound and orbital computed tomography. The sample originates from a study of T cells in Graves' hyperthyroidism and ophthalmopathy. Whole-study results and caveats: Most thyroid clonotypes expanded above 0.001 appeared in blood too. Before onset, by a median of 6.5 months, the model predicted ophthalmopathy.

The V and J ends lost 0 bases and 9 bases respectively, with 21 bases between them. Germline V CDR1 and CDR2: DFQATT, SNEGSKA (reference sequence). The CDR3 contains 15 residues. This sequence originates from a woman aged 45 to 65 with Graves' ophthalmopathy. The specimen was blood. The rearrangement joins TRBV20-1 to TRBJ2-7; D may correspond to TRBD1 or TRBD2 (6 bases each). The CDR3 nucleotides are TGCAGTGCTAGAGATCAACGCAGGGGACTCCCCGGGCAGTACTTC. Amino acid sequence: CSARDQRRGLPGQYF.